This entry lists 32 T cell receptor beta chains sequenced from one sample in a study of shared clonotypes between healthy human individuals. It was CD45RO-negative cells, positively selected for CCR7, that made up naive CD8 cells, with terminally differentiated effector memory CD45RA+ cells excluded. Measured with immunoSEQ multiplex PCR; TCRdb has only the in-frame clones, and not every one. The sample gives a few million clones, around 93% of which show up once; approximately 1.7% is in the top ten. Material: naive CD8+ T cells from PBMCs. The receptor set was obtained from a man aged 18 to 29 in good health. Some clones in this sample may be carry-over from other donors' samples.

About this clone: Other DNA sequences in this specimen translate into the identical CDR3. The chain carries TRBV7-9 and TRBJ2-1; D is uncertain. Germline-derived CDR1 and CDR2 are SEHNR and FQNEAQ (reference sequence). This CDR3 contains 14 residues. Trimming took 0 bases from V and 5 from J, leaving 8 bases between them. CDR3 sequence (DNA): TGTGCCAGCAGCTTAGCGGGAACCCACAATGAGCAGTTCTTC. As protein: CASSLAGTHNEQFF.

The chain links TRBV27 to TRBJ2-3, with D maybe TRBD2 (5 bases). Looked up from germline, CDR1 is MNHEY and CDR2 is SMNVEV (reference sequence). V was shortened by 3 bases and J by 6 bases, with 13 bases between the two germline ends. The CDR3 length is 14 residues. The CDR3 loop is CASSFLLRGDTQYF. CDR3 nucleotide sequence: TGTGCCAGCAGTTTCCTGTTACGAGGGGATACGCAGTATTTT.

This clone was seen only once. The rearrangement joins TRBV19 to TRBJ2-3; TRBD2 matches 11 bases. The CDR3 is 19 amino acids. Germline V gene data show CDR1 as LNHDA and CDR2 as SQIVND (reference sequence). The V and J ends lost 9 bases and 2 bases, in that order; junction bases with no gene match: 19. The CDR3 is CARGALAGDHPGVTDTQYF. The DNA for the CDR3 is TGTGCCAGGGGGGCACTAGCGGGAGACCACCCAGGAGTCACAGATACGCAGTATTTT.

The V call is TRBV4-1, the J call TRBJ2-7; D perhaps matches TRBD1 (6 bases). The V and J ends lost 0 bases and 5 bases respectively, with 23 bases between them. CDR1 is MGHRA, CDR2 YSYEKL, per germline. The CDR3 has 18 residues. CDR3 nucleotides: TGCGCCAGCAGCCAAGATCCCCAGGGGCCAATTTTAGTGAACGAGCAGTACTTC. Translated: CASSQDPQGPILVNEQYF.

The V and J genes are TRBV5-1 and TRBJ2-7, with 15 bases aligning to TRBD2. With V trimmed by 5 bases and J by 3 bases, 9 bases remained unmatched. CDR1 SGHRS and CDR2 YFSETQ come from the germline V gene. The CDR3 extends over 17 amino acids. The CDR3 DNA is TGCGCCAGCAGACCCGGGACTAGCGGGAGGTTTTACTACGAGCAGTACTTC. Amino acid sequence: CASRPGTSGRFYYEQYF.

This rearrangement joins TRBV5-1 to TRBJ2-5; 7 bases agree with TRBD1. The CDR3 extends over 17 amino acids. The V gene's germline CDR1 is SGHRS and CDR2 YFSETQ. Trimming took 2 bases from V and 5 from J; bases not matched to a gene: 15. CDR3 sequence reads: CASSFKSASGQLETQYF. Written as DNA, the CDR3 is TGCGCCAGCAGCTTCAAGTCGGCGTCGGGACAGTTGGAGACCCAGTACTTC.

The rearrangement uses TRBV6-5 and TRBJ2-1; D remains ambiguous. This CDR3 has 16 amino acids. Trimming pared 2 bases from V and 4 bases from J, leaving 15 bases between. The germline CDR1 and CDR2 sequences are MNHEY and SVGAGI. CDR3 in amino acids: CASSYQPAHLYNEQFF. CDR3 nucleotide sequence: TGTGCCAGCAGTTACCAACCAGCCCACCTTTACAATGAGCAGTTCTTC.

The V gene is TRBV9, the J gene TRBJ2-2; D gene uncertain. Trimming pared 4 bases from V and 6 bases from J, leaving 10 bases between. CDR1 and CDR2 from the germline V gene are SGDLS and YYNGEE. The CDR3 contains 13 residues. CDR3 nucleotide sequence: TGTGCCAGCAGCCCGAACACAGCCGGGGAGCTGTTTTTT. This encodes CASSPNTAGELFF.

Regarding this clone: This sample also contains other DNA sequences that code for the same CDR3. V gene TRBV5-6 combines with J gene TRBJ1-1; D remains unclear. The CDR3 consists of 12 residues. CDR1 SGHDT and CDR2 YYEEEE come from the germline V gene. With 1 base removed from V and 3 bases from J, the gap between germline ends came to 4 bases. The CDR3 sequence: CASSLRDTEAFF. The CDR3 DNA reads TGTGCCAGCAGCTTGCGAGACACTGAAGCTTTCTTT.

DNA of the CDR3: TGTGCCACCAGGTCTTCAGGACAGGGGGTAATGATGAACACTGAAGCTTTCTTT. Translating it yields CATRSSGQGVMMNTEAFF. The V and J genes are TRBV15 and TRBJ1-1; TRBD1 agrees at 10 bases. The CDR3 runs 18 residues. Trimming removed 6 bases from V and 0 bases from J; junction bases left unmatched: 13. CDR1 LNHNV and CDR2 YYDKDF come from the germline V gene (reference sequence).

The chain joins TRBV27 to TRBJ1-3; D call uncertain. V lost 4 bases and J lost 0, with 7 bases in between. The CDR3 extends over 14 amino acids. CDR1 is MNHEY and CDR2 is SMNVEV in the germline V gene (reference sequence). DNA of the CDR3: TGTGCCAGCAGTTGGACTAGCTCTGGAAACACCATATATTTT. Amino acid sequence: CASSWTSSGNTIYF.

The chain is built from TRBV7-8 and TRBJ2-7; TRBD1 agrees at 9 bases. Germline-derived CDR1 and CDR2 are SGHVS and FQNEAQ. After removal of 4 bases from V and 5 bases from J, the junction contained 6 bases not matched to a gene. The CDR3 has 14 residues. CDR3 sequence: CASSWGQGRDEQYF. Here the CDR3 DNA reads TGTGCCAGCAGCTGGGGACAGGGTCGGGACGAGCAGTACTTC.

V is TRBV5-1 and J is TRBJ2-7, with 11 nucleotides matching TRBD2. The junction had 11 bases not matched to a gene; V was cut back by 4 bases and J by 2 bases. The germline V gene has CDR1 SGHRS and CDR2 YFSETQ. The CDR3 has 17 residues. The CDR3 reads CASSPGSRLAGTYEQYF. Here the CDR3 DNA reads TGCGCCAGCAGCCCCGGCTCCCGACTAGCGGGGACCTACGAGCAGTACTTC. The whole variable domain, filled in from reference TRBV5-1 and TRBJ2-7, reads KAGVTQTPRYLIKTRGQQVTLSCSPISGHRSVSWYQQTPGQGLQFLFEYFSETQRNKGNFPGRFSGRQFSNSRSEMNVSTLELGDSALYLCASSPGSRLAGTYEQYFGPGTRLTVT.

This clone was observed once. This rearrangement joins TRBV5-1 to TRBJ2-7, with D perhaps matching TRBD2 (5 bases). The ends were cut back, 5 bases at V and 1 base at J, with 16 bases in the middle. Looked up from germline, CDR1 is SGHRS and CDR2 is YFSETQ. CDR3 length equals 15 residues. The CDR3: CASRIALSLSYEQYF. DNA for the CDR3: TGCGCCAGCAGAATAGCGCTATCCTTATCCTACGAGCAGTACTTC.

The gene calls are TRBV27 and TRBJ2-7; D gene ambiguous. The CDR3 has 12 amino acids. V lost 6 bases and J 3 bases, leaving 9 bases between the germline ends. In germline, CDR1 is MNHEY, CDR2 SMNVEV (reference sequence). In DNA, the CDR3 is TGTGCCAGCAGCCTAAACCGCTACGAGCAGTACTTC. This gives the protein CASSLNRYEQYF.

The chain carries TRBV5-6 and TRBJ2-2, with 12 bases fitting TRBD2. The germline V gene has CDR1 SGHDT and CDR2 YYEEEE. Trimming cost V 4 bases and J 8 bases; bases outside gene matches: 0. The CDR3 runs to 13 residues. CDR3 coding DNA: TGTGCCAGCAGCGGGACTAGCGGGGGGGAGCTGTTTTTT. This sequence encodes CASSGTSGGELFF.

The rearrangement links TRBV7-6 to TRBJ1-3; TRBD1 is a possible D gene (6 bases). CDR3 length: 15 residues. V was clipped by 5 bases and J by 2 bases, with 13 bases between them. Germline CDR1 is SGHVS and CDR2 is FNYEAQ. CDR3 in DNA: TGTGCCAGCAGCCCAGGGGTATTCCCTGGAAACACCATATATTTT. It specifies CASSPGVFPGNTIYF.

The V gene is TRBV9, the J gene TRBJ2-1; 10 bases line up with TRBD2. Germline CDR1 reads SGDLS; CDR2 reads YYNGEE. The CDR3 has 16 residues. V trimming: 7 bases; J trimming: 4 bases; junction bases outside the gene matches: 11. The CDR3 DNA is TGTGCCAGCGGGAGGACTAGCGGTTTTTTATACAATGAGCAGTTCTTC. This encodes CASGRTSGFLYNEQFF.

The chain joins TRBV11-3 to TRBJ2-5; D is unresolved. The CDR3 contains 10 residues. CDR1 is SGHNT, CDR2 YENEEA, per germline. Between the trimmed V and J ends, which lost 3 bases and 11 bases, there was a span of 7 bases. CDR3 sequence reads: CASSFVRQYF. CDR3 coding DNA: TGTGCCAGCAGCTTCGTACGTCAGTACTTC.

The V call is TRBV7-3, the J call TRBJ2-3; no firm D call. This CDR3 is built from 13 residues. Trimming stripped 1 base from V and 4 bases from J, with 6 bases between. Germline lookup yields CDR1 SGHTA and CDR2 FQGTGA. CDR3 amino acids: CASSLKRSDTQYF. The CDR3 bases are TGTGCCAGCAGCTTAAAACGTTCAGATACGCAGTATTTT.

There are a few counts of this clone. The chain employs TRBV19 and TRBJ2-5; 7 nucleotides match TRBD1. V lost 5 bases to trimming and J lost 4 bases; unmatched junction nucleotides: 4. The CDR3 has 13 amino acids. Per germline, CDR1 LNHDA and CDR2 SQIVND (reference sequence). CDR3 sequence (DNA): TGTGCCAGTAGTCTCGCAGGGGGAGAGACCCAGTACTTC. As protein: CASSLAGGETQYF.

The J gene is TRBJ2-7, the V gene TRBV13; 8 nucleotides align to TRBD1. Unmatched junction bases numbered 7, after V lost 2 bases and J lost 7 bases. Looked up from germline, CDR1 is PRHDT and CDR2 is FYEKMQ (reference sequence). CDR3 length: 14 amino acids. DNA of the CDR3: TGTGCCAGCAGCTTAAGGCAGGGGGCGCGGGAGCAGTACTTC. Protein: CASSLRQGAREQYF.

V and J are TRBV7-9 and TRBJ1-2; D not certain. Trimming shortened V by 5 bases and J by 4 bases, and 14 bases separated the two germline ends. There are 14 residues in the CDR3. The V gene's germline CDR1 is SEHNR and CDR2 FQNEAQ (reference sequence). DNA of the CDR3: TGTGCCAGCAGCCCATTAGAGGGAAGCTATGGCTACACCTTC. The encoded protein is CASSPLEGSYGYTF.

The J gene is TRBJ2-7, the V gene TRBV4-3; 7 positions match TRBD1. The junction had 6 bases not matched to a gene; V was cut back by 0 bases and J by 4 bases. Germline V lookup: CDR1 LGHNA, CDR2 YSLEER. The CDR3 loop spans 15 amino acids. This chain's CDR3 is CASSQERGQSYEQYF. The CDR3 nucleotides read TGCGCCAGCAGCCAAGAACGGGGACAGAGTTACGAGCAGTACTTC.

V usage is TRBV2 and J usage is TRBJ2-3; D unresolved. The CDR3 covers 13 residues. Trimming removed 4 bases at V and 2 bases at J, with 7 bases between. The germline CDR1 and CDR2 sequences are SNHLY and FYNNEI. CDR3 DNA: TGTGCCAGCAGTGGGAGCCCCACAGATACGCAGTATTTT. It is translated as CASSGSPTDTQYF.

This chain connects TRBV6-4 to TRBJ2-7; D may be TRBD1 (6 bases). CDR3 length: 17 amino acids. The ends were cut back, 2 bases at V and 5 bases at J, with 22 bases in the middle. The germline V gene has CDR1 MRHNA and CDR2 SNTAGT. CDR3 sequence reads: CASSDVLPAGAPDEQYF. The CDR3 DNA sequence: TGTGCCAGCAGTGACGTGCTCCCGGCAGGGGCCCCCGACGAGCAGTACTTC.

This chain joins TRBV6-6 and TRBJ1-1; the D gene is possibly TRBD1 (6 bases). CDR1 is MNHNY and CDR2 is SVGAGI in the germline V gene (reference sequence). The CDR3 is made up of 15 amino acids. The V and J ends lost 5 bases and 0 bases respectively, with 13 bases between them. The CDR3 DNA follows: TGTGCCAGCAGTCACGACAGGACCATGAACACTGAAGCTTTCTTT. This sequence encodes CASSHDRTMNTEAFF.

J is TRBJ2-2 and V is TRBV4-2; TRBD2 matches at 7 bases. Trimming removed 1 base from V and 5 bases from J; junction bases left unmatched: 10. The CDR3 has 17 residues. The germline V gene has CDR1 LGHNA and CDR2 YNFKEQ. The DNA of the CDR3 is TGTGCCAGCAGCCAAGGAGTAAGCCTAGCGGAGACCGGGGAGCTGTTTTTT. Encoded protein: CASSQGVSLAETGELFF.

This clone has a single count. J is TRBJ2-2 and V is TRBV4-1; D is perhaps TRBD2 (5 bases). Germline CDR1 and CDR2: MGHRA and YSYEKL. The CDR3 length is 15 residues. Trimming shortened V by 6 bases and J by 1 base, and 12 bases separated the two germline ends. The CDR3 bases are TGCGCCAGCAGAGATGATCGGGGGAACACCGGGGAGCTGTTTTTT. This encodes CASRDDRGNTGELFF.

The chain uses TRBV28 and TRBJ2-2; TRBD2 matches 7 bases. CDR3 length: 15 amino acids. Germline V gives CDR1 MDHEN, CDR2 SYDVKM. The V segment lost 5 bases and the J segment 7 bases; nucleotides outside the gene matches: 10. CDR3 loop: CASSRTSPRHGELFF. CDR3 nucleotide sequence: TGTGCCAGCAGTCGGACTAGTCCCCGTCACGGGGAGCTGTTTTTT.

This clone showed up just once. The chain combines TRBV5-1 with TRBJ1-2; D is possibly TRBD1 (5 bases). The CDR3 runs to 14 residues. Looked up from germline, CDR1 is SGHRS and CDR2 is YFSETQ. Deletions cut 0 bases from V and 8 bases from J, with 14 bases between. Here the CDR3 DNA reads TGCGCCAGCAGCTTGGAGCAGGGCCTCTACGGCTACACCTTC. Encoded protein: CASSLEQGLYGYTF.

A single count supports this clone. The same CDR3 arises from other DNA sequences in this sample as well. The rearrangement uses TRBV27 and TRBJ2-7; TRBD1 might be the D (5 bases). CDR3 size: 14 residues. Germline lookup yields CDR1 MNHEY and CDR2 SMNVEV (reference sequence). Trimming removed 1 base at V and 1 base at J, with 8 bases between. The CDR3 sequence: CASSLWAGSYEQYF. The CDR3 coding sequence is TGTGCCAGCAGTTTATGGGCAGGGTCCTACGAGCAGTACTTC.